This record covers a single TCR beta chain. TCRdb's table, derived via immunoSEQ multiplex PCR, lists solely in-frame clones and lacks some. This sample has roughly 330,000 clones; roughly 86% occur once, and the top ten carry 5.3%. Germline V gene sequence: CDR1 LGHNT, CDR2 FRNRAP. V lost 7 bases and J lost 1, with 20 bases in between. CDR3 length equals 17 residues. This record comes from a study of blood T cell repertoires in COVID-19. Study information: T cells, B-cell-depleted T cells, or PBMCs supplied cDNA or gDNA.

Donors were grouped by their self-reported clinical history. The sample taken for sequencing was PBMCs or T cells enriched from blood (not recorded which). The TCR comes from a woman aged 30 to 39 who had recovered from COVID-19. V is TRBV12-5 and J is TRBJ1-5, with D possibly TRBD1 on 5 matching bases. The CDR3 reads CASAPGTPVVSNQPQHF. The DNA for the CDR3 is TGTGCTAGTGCCCCGGGGACTCCGGTTGTCAGCAATCAGCCCCAGCATTTT.